Listed here are 14 T cell receptor beta chains from one sample, sequenced in a study of spatial heterogeneity in lung cancer. TCRdb reprocessed the 5' RACE reads with MiXCR, giving one entry per CDR3 protein. There are roughly 25,000 distinct CDR3 sequences in the sample; 6.9% occur only once, and around an eighth lies in the top ten. Regarding time point: sample taken at primary tumor resection. Sequencing of whole RNA from tumor, nontumor lung or frozen PBMC involved no sorting. The material sequenced was PBMCs, taken at surgery. These receptors originate from a male donor with early-stage non-small cell lung cancer.

This clonotype turned up a few times. The V call is TRBV6-1, the J call TRBJ2-2; a weak D match, TRBD1 (5 bases). The CDR3 is 15 amino acids. The V end was cut by 5 bases, the J end by 3 bases, with 13 bases between. Germline-derived CDR1 and CDR2 are MNHNS and SASEGT. The CDR3 DNA is TGTGCCAGCAGTCCCGCCCCAGGGTACACCGGGGAGCTGTTTTTT. Translating gives CASSPAPGYTGELFF.

By share, this clonotype counts as medium-sized. V gene TRBV20-1 combines with J gene TRBJ2-7; possible D gene TRBD1, 5 bases. The ends were cut back, 0 bases at V and 5 bases at J, with 11 bases in the middle. The CDR3 contains 13 residues. Germline assignment: CDR1 DFQATT and CDR2 SNEGSKA (reference sequence). CDR3 amino acids: CSARDSRGHEQYF. CDR3 bases: TGCAGTGCTAGAGATTCTAGGGGCCACGAGCAGTACTTC.

This clonotype was counted ten times or more. J is TRBJ2-7 and V is TRBV4-2, with 10 positions matching TRBD2. V shed 1 base, J shed 2 bases, and the junction held 2 bases outside the gene matches. CDR1 LGHNA and CDR2 YNFKEQ come from the germline V gene. This CDR3 region has 15 residues. CDR3 sequence: CASSQALAGAYEQYF. The CDR3 DNA follows: TGTGCCAGCAGCCAAGCCCTAGCGGGAGCCTACGAGCAGTACTTC.

By share, this clonotype counts as medium-sized (0.01 to 0.1%). The rearrangement joins TRBV18 to TRBJ1-2; D is undetermined. The V gene lost 6 bases and the J gene lost 1 base, with 15 bases spanning the gap. The germline V gene has CDR1 KGHSH and CDR2 LQKENI. The CDR3 extends over 15 amino acids. The CDR3 DNA is TGTGCCAGCTCGGGAGGTCCCTACAGTAACTATGGCTACACCTTC. Amino acids: CASSGGPYSNYGYTF.

The CDR3 sequence is CASGDRARTKNIQYF. The DNA of the CDR3 is TGTGCCAGCGGGGACAGGGCGCGGACCAAAAACATTCAGTACTTC. The chain links TRBV6-1 to TRBJ2-4, with 9 bases fitting TRBD1. Germline V gene sequence: CDR1 MNHNS, CDR2 SASEGT. J gave up 2 bases and V 8 bases, and 7 bases lay outside the gene matches. The CDR3 covers 15 residues.

This chain connects TRBV5-1 to TRBJ2-2, with a weak D call TRBD1 (5 bases). V was trimmed by 1 base and J by 6 bases, leaving 16 bases between them. This CDR3 is built from 16 residues. CDR1 SGHRS and CDR2 YFSETQ come from the germline V gene. The CDR3 reads CASSLTGPLAAGELFF. CDR3 in DNA: TGCGCCAGCAGCTTGACAGGCCCTCTTGCGGCCGGGGAGCTGTTTTTT.

This clonotype was seen repeatedly, ten times or more. The chain joins TRBV27 to TRBJ2-3; maybe TRBD1 (5 bases). The length of the CDR3 is 15 residues. Trimming left V 2 bases short and J 3 bases short, with 12 bases between. The germline V gene encodes CDR1 MNHEY and CDR2 SMNVEV (reference sequence). The CDR3 loop reads CASSLGRVKTDTQYF. CDR3 coding DNA: TGTGCCAGCAGTTTAGGCAGGGTTAAGACAGATACGCAGTATTTT.

The rearrangement uses TRBV7-6 and TRBJ1-2; D ambiguous. This CDR3 is built from 13 residues. In germline, CDR1 is SGHVS, CDR2 FNYEAQ. Trimming cost V 5 bases and J 4 bases, with 11 bases left between them. This CDR3 reads CASSPDGFYGYTF. The CDR3 DNA follows: TGTGCCAGCAGCCCCGACGGCTTCTATGGCTACACCTTC.

This chain connects TRBV5-4 to TRBJ2-5; D is perhaps TRBD2 (5 bases). Germline CDR1 SGHNT, CDR2 YYREEE (reference sequence). Trimming took off 4 bases at V and 1 base at J, with 14 bases between the two ends. This CDR3 region has 15 residues. The CDR3 DNA sequence: TGTGCCAGCAGCCGGGGAGCGGACCCCCAAGAGACCCAGTACTTC. Protein: CASSRGADPQETQYF.

This clonotype appeared a few times. The rearrangement uses TRBV13 and TRBJ1-1; D is unclear. The germline gives CDR1 PRHDT, CDR2 FYEKMQ (reference sequence). V was cut by 3 bases and J by 0 bases, with 8 bases left in between. The CDR3 contains 14 residues. The CDR3 nucleotides are TGTGCCAGCAGCTTCGACACCATGAACACTGAAGCTTTCTTT. This translates into CASSFDTMNTEAFF. The full variable domain, completed using reference TRBV13 and TRBJ1-1, is AAGVIQSPRHLIKEKRETATLKCYPIPRHDTVYWYQQGPGQDPQFLISFYEKMQSDKGSIPDRFSAQQFSDYHSELNMSSLELGDSALYFCASSFDTMNTEAFFGQGTRLTVV.

This clonotype came up many times. The conserved closing phenylalanine or tryptophan is absent in this CDR3, likely reflecting a read error. No DNA is shown, since the ends of the CDR3 on it are uncertain; the CDR3 is the one TCRdb lists. The chain has TRBV6-2 or TRBV6-3 and TRBJ2-3; the table's D call, TRBD2, has no DNA check behind it. The CDR3 is 14 amino acids long, termini counted. Germline V CDR1 and CDR2: MNHEY, SVGEGT. The CDR3 loop is CASSYSISRFSPYI.

Many counts were recorded for this clonotype. The chain combines TRBV11-2 with TRBJ2-7; D may be TRBD2 (5 bases). This CDR3 has 17 residues. Germline CDR1 is SGHAT and CDR2 is FQNNGV. The V gene lost 5 bases and the J gene lost 0 bases, with 20 bases spanning the gap. CDR3 loop: CASSAYPSRGSSYEQYV. The DNA for the CDR3 is TGTGCCAGCAGCGCTTACCCTAGCCGAGGTTCCTCCTACGAGCAGTACGTC.

In this sample, this clonotype turned up many times. This chain links TRBV5-4 with TRBJ2-5; tentatively, D is TRBD1 or TRBD2 (5 bases each). Trimming shortened V by 4 bases and J by 2 bases, and 15 bases separated the two germline ends. The CDR3 contains 15 residues. Germline CDR1 is SGHNT and CDR2 is YYREEE (reference sequence). CDR3 sequence: CASSRDLGGQETQYF. In DNA form, the CDR3 reads TGTGCCAGCAGCAGGGACCTTGGGGGACAAGAGACCCAGTACTTC.

This clonotype was observed at least ten times. This chain links TRBV20-1 with TRBJ1-3, with 7 bases identical to TRBD1. Per germline, CDR1 DFQATT and CDR2 SNEGSKA (reference sequence). The junction had 10 bases not matched to a gene; V was cut back by 5 bases and J by 0 bases. The length of the CDR3 is 16 residues. The CDR3: CSAGETGMLSGNTIYF. The CDR3 DNA follows: TGCAGTGCTGGGGAGACAGGGATGCTCTCTGGAAACACCATATATTTT.